These 22 T cell receptor beta chains were all obtained from the same sample, sequenced in a study of T-cell memory formation after mild COVID-19. TCRdb used MiXCR to reprocess the 5' RACE reads, holding one entry per CDR3 protein. The data show 350,000 to 450,000 distinct CDR3 sequences, 20% to 25% seen once. Sequenced sample: PBMCs or a T cell subset sorted from them (not recorded which). These receptors originate from an adult woman who had mild COVID-19 (a few samples of this study predate the infection). Cell type and time point are not known.

Worth noting for this clonotype: Mismatch with germline at one junction end may stem from a read error. The chain recombines TRBV7-6 with TRBJ2-7; TRBD1 agrees at 8 bases. Germline V gene sequence: CDR1 SGHVS, CDR2 FNYEAQ. This CDR3 spans 17 amino acids. In DNA form, the CDR3 reads TGTGCAAGCAGCTTAGCCGCTGGACAGGGAAGCTCCTACGAGCAGTACTTC. This translates into CASSLAAGQGSSYEQYF.

V usage is TRBV12-3 or TRBV12-4 and J usage is TRBJ1-1; maybe TRBD1 (5 bases). V was trimmed by 7 bases and J by 2 bases, leaving 14 bases between them. The CDR3 is made up of 14 amino acids. This CDR3 is CASMPGPGNTEAFF. The CDR3 region has the DNA TGTGCCAGCATGCCAGGGCCTGGAAACACTGAAGCTTTCTTT.

This chain uses TRBV14 with TRBJ1-3; no clear D gene. The CDR3 spans 15 residues. The germline V gene encodes CDR1 SGHDN and CDR2 FVKESK. Deletions cut 5 bases from V and 4 bases from J, with 15 bases between. CDR3 DNA: TGTGCCAGCAGCTTCTTCGGAGGTCCAGGAAACACCATATATTTT. Translated: CASSFFGGPGNTIYF.

This clonotype was detected a few times. The chain joins TRBV7-9 to TRBJ2-5, with D possibly TRBD1 on 5 matching bases. The V and J ends lost 5 bases and 5 bases respectively, with 15 bases between them. The CDR3 loop spans 14 amino acids. Looked up from germline, CDR1 is SEHNR and CDR2 is FQNEAQ (reference sequence). The CDR3 nucleotides are TGTGCCAGCAGCCCCCTTCTCCAGGGCGAGACCCAGTACTTC. It codes for CASSPLLQGETQYF.

In its sample, this clonotype was seen a few times. The CDR3 loop is CASRWGSGRLDNEQFF. The DNA for the CDR3 is TGTGCCAGCAGATGGGGGAGCGGGAGATTAGACAATGAGCAGTTCTTC. The chain couples TRBV7-2 to TRBJ2-1; the match to TRBD2 covers 8 bases. This CDR3 contains 16 residues. The V and J ends lost 6 bases and 5 bases, in that order; junction bases with no gene match: 12. CDR1 and CDR2 (germline): SGHTA, FQGNSA.

This chain links TRBV12-3 or TRBV12-4 with TRBJ2-4, with 12 bases aligning to TRBD2. V was clipped by 5 bases and J by 0 bases; unmatched bases: 11. The CDR3 totals 19 residues. This CDR3 reads CASSRRTSGVFKAKNIQYF. For the CDR3, the DNA is TGTGCCAGCAGTCGACGGACTAGCGGGGTCTTCAAAGCCAAAAACATTCAGTACTTC.

The rearrangement uses TRBV5-1 and TRBJ2-5, with D unresolved. Trimming pared 4 bases from V and 6 bases from J, leaving 16 bases between. The V gene's germline CDR1 is SGHRS and CDR2 YFSETQ. The CDR3 spans 14 residues. The CDR3 bases are TGCGCCAGCAGCACCGACCGTATAGGACAGACCCAGTACTTC. This translates into CASSTDRIGQTQYF.

This chain connects TRBV20-1 to TRBJ2-2; 7 bases fit TRBD2. From germline, CDR1 is DFQATT and CDR2 SNEGSKA (reference sequence). CDR3 length: 15 amino acids. Trimming at V came to 3 bases and at J to 1 base, leaving 5 bases not matched to a gene. DNA for the CDR3: TGCAGTGCTAGTCGGGCTAGCGGGAACACCGGGGAGCTGTTTTTT. This translates into CSASRASGNTGELFF.

About this clonotype itself: A much bigger clone sits one base away, suggesting this may be a read error. The chain joins TRBV7-9 to TRBJ2-3, with D maybe TRBD2 (6 bases). This CDR3 has 16 amino acids. The V gene's germline CDR1 is SEHNR and CDR2 FQNEAQ (reference sequence). Trimming pared 5 bases from V and 3 bases from J, leaving 18 bases between. CDR3 in amino acids: CASSRAVEGSTDTQYF. DNA of the CDR3: TGTGCCAGCAGCCGTGCGGTGGAGGGGTCAACAGATACGCAGTATTTT.

In its sample, this clonotype was seen a few times. The genes are TRBV2 and TRBJ2-6; 10 bases line up with TRBD1. The CDR3 runs 17 residues. Germline-derived CDR1 and CDR2 are SNHLY and FYNNEI. V lost 6 bases and J lost 2; bases outside the gene matches: 7. The CDR3 DNA follows: TGTGCCAGCAGCCCCGGGACAGGGGTTCCTGGGGCCAACGTCCTGACTTTC. This sequence encodes CASSPGTGVPGANVLTF.

J is TRBJ2-7 and V is TRBV7-9, with a possible D match to TRBD1 (6 bases). This CDR3 has 12 residues. In germline, CDR1 is SEHNR, CDR2 FQNEAQ (reference sequence). Trimming took off 1 base at V and 10 bases at J, with 11 bases between the two ends. CDR3 amino acids: CASSLVLDRQYF. CDR3 bases: TGTGCCAGCAGCTTAGTGTTGGACAGACAGTACTTC. Drawing the rest from reference TRBV7-9 and TRBJ2-7, the complete variable domain is DTGVSQNPRHKITKRGQNVTFRCDPISEHNRLYWYRQTLGQGPEFLTYFQNEAQLEKSRLLSDRFSAERPKGSFSTLEIQRTEQGDSAMYLCASSLVLDRQYFGPGTRLTVT.

This clonotype was observed a handful of times. This sequence joins TRBV2 and TRBJ2-3, with 10 positions matching TRBD2. Germline-derived CDR1 and CDR2 are SNHLY and FYNNEI. V lost 3 bases to trimming and J lost 5 bases; unmatched junction nucleotides: 8. CDR3 length equals 16 residues. In nucleotides, the CDR3 is TGTGCCAGCAGTGACCTAGCGGGGGAAGGGATAGATACGCAGTATTTT. Amino acid sequence: CASSDLAGEGIDTQYF. Looking up the rest from reference TRBV2 and TRBJ2-3 gives the full variable domain: EPEVTQTPSHQVTQMGQEVILRCVPISNHLYFYWYRQILGQKVEFLVSFYNNEISEKSEIFDDQFSVERPDGSNFTLKIRSTKLEDSAMYFCASSDLAGEGIDTQYFGPGTRLTVL.

The gene calls are TRBV18 and TRBJ2-7, with D uncertain. CDR1 and CDR2 from the germline V gene are KGHSH and LQKENI. Trimming shortened V by 2 bases and J by 4 bases, and 9 bases separated the two germline ends. The CDR3 is 13 amino acids. CDR3 bases: TGTGCCAGCTCACCAAGGGCAGATTACGAGCAGTACTTC. Translated: CASSPRADYEQYF.

This clonotype was counted once. This chain uses TRBV11-2 with TRBJ2-5, with 7 bases that match TRBD1. CDR1 is SGHAT, CDR2 FQNNGV, per germline. The J segment lost 4 bases and the V segment lost 5 bases, leaving 16 bases of the junction unmatched. CDR3 size: 17 residues. The CDR3 DNA follows: TGTGCCAGCAGCCCCATGGCAGGGGGACCTCAAGGAGAGACCCAGTACTTC. It codes for CASSPMAGGPQGETQYF.

V is TRBV6-6 and J is TRBJ2-1; tentatively, D is TRBD1 (5 bases). Germline assignment: CDR1 MNHNY and CDR2 SVGAGI (reference sequence). This CDR3 has 14 residues. V gave up 6 bases and J gave up 3 bases, with 12 bases separating them. The CDR3 sequence: CASRKKGLYNEQFF. DNA of the CDR3: TGTGCCAGCAGGAAGAAGGGGCTCTACAATGAGCAGTTCTTC.

The V gene is TRBV20-1, the J gene TRBJ2-7; 10 bases fit TRBD2. CDR1 and CDR2 (germline): DFQATT, SNEGSKA (reference sequence). J was trimmed by 2 bases and V by 3 bases; bases with no gene match: 10. The CDR3 is made up of 16 amino acids. CDR3 in amino acids: CSAREKLAGGPYEQYF. CDR3 nucleotides: TGCAGTGCTAGGGAAAAATTAGCGGGGGGACCCTACGAGCAGTACTTC.

The chain joins TRBV7-3 to TRBJ2-3, with 14 bases fitting TRBD2. CDR1 is SGHTA and CDR2 is FQGTGA in the germline V gene. This CDR3 contains 14 residues. After removal of 5 bases from V and 8 bases from J, the junction contained 3 bases not matched to a gene. CDR3 residues: CASSPGTSGSTQYF. DNA for the CDR3: TGTGCCAGCAGCCCGGGGACTAGCGGGAGTACGCAGTATTTT. The variable domain in full, completed from reference TRBV7-3 and TRBJ2-3, reads GAGVSQTPSNKVTEKGKYVELRCDPISGHTALYWYRQSLGQGPEFLIYFQGTGAADDSGLPNDRFFAVRPEGSVSTLKIQRTERGDSAVYLCASSPGTSGSTQYFGPGTRLTVL.

The chain uses TRBV5-5 and TRBJ2-7, with a tentative D call TRBD1 (6 bases). The CDR3 extends over 14 amino acids. From germline, CDR1 is SGHKS and CDR2 YYEKEE (reference sequence). V shed 4 bases and J shed 5 bases, with 16 bases lying between them. The DNA for the CDR3 is TGTGCCAGCAGCACATCGGGCAGGGGACACGAGCAGTACTTC. Translation gives CASSTSGRGHEQYF. Drawing the rest from reference TRBV5-5 and TRBJ2-7, the complete variable domain is DAGVTQSPTHLIKTRGQQVTLRCSPISGHKSVSWYQQVLGQGPQFIFQYYEKEERGRGNFPDRFSARQFPNYSSELNVNALLLGDSALYLCASSTSGRGHEQYFGPGTRLTVT.

This chain connects TRBV21-1 to TRBJ2-7; the table names TRBD1, a call not compared with the DNA. TRBV21-1 is reported as a pseudogene. CDR3 length: 14 amino acids. CDR3 sequence (DNA): TGTGCCAGCCCTTCCGAGACAACCTTCGCTGAGCAGTACTTC. Amino acid sequence: CASPSETTFAEQYF.

The chain is built from TRBV12-3 or TRBV12-4 and TRBJ2-1, with D unclear. This CDR3 is 14 amino acids long. With 6 bases removed from V and 3 bases from J, the gap between germline ends came to 12 bases. CDR3 sequence (DNA): TGTGCCAGCAGCCCCCAGGCCCTCTACAATGAGCAGTTCTTC. Amino acid sequence: CASSPQALYNEQFF.

The chain joins TRBV20-1 to TRBJ1-1, with D tentatively TRBD1 (6 bases). Germline CDR1 reads DFQATT; CDR2 reads SNEGSKA (reference sequence). Trimming took off 1 base at V and 1 base at J, with 16 bases between the two ends. This CDR3 comprises 16 residues. The DNA for the CDR3 is TGCAGTGCTAGAGGTCAGGGGAGGATAGCGAACACTGAAGCTTTCTTT. It yields the protein CSARGQGRIANTEAFF.

This clonotype has just a few counts. The chain employs TRBV6-5 and TRBJ1-2; no reliable D call. Trimming removed 7 bases from V and 3 bases from J, with 21 bases in between. From germline, CDR1 is MNHEY and CDR2 SVGAGI. CDR3 length: 16 amino acids. The chain's CDR3 is CASKNPRAGGHYGYTF. The CDR3 region has the DNA TGTGCCAGCAAGAACCCGAGGGCAGGCGGGCACTATGGCTACACCTTC.